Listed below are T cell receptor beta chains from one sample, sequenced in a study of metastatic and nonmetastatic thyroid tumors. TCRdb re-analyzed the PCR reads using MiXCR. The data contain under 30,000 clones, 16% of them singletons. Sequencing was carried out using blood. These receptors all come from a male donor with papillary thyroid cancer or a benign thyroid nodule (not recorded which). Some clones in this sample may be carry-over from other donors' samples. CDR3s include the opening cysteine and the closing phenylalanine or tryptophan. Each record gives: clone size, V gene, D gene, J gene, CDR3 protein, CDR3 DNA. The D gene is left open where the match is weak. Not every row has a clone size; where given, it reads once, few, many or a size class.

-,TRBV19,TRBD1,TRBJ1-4,CASSTGTGSFEKLFF,TGTGCCAGTAGTACTGGGACAGGCAGCTTTGAAAAACTGTTTTTT
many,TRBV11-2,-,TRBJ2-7,CASSLDRAGGEQYF,TGTGCCAGCAGCTTAGATAGGGCAGGCGGCGAGCAGTACTTC
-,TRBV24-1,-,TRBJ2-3,CATIYRGDVSTDTQYF,TGTGCCACCATTTATCGAGGGGACGTTAGCACAGATACGCAGTATTTT
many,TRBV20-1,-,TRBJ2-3,CSARDGSGLGTDTQYF,TGCAGTGCTAGAGATGGATCGGGTTTAGGGACAGATACGCAGTATTTT
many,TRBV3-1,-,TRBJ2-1,CASSFRGVNEQFF,TGTGCCAGCAGCTTCAGAGGGGTCAATGAGCAGTTCTTC
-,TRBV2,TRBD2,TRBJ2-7,CASSPSPLAGASYEQYF,TGTGCCAGCAGTCCCTCTCCCCTAGCGGGAGCCTCCTACGAGCAGTACTTC
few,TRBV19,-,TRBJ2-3,CASSRDFTDTQYF,TGTGCCAGTAGTCGGGATTTCACAGATACGCAGTATTTT
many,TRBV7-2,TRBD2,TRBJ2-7,CASSSAGARYYEQYF,TGTGCCAGCAGCTCCGCGGGAGCGCGGTACTACGAGCAGTACTTC
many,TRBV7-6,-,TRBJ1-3,CASSGSIGNTIYF,TGTGCCAGCAGCGGATCCATAGGGAACACCATATATTTT
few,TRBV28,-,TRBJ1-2,CASTQDSLPDYGYTF,TGTGCCAGCACTCAGGATAGCCTCCCTGACTATGGCTACACCTTC
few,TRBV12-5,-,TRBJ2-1,CASATGAVDTEQFF,TGTGCTAGTGCAACCGGGGCAGTGGATACTGAGCAGTTCTTC
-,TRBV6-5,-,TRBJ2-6,CASSYLSSGANVLTF,TGTGCCAGCAGTTACTTGAGCTCTGGGGCCAACGTCCTGACTTTC
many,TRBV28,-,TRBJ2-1,CASSLSGRPGLNEQFF,TGTGCCAGCAGTTTAAGTGGGAGGCCAGGGCTAAATGAGCAGTTCTTC
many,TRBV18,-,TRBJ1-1,CASSPYLGNTEAFF,TGTGCCAGCTCACCATACCTGGGGAACACTGAAGCTTTCTTT
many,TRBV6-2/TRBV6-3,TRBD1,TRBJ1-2,CASSYSEAVSPDRGRGGYTF,TGTGCCAGCAGTTACTCTGAGGCAGTCTCCCCAGACAGGGGGCGAGGAGGCTACACCTTC
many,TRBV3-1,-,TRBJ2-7,CASSQGGATSYEQYF,TGTGCCAGCAGCCAAGGAGGGGCGACCTCCTACGAGCAGTACTTC
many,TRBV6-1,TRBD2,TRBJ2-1,CASSEGVWGTSGSFNEQFF,TGTGCCAGCAGTGAAGGGGTATGGGGGACTAGCGGGAGCTTCAATGAGCAGTTCTTC
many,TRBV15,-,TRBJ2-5,CATSRGPGDQETQYF,TGTGCCACCAGCAGAGGGCCCGGGGACCAAGAGACCCAGTACTTC
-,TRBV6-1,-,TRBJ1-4,CASSRQATNEKLFF,TGTGCCAGCAGCCGACAGGCAACTAATGAAAAACTGTTTTTT
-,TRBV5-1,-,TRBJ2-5,CASSPFQTGNQETQYF,TGCGCCAGCAGCCCGTTTCAGACGGGAAACCAAGAGACCCAGTACTTC
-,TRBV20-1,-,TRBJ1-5,CSALKVQGLYSNQPQHF,TGCAGTGCCTTAAAGGTCCAGGGACTATATAGCAATCAGCCCCAGCATTTT
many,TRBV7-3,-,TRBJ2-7,CASSINRGYEQYF,TGTGCCAGCAGCATTAACCGGGGTTACGAGCAGTACTTC
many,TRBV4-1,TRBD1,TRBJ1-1,CASSQVWTGQGTTEAFF,TGCGCCAGCAGCCAAGTGTGGACGGGACAGGGGACCACTGAAGCTTTCTTT
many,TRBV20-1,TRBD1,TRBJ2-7,CSARDRNSYEQYF,TGCAGTGCTAGGGACAGGAACTCCTACGAGCAGTACTTC